The rows below give T cell receptor beta chains drawn from one sample of a study of T-cell reconstitution after alpha-beta-depleted transplantation in children. TCRdb re-called the PCR reads with MiXCR, one entry per CDR3 protein. The sample includes about 360,000 distinct CDR3 sequences, roughly 13% of them seen just once. The sample consisted of PBMCs, taken from the stem cell graft. The receptors come from a human donor who donated a stem cell graft to a child with Fanconi anemia. Both conserved end residues are part of each CDR3. A D gene is named only where the DNA matches it firmly. The size of a clone is reported for some rows only, either as once, few or many, or as a class for expanded clones.

D | size | J | V | DNA | CDR3
TRBD1 | . | TRBJ2-6 | TRBV10-3 | TGTGCCATCAGTAGGGGACAGGGGGTAACGGGGGCCAACGTCCTGACTTTC | CAISRGQGVTGANVLTF
. | many | TRBJ2-1 | TRBV20-1 | TGCAGTGTTCAAAGTGCGGGACTCAGGGATGAGCAGTTCTTC | CSVQSAGLRDEQFF
. | many | TRBJ2-2 | TRBV20-1 | TGCAGTGCTAGAGATCATACGAACGGGGAGCTGTTTTTT | CSARDHTNGELFF
. | few | TRBJ2-1 | TRBV9 | TGTGCCAGCAGCAGGCGGACGGGCTCCACTAGAACTTCCTACAATGAGCAGTTCTTC | CASSRRTGSTRTSYNEQFF
. | few | TRBJ1-1 | TRBV7-9 | TGTGCCAGCAGCTTAGTGATTTCGCAGGAAGCTTTCTTT | CASSLVISQEAFF
. | many | TRBJ2-3 | TRBV12-3/TRBV12-4 | TGTGCCAGCAGTTTCAGTAGAGATACGCAGTATTTT | CASSFSRDTQYF
. | few | TRBJ1-5 | TRBV20-1 | TGCAGTGCTAGTCCAAAGGGGGATCAGCCCCAGCATTTT | CSASPKGDQPQHF
. | few | TRBJ1-1 | TRBV9 | TGTGCCAGCAGCGTAGGGTCCCGGAGAGTTTGGGACACTGAAGCTTTCTTT | CASSVGSRRVWDTEAFF
. | . | TRBJ2-7 | TRBV7-8 | TGTGCCAGCTCCCCAAGGGCCCGCGGTCACGAGCAGTACTTC | CASSPRARGHEQYF
. | many | TRBJ1-4 | TRBV4-3 | TGCGCCAGCAGCCAAGTTGAGAGGAGTAATGAAAAACTGTTTTTT | CASSQVERSNEKLFF
TRBD2 | . | TRBJ2-1 | TRBV5-1 | TGCGCCAGCAGCTTCGGACTAGCGGGGGGTACCCCCTACAATGAGCAGTTCTTC | CASSFGLAGGTPYNEQFF
. | many | TRBJ1-1 | TRBV20-1 | TGCAGTGCAGAGGGGGGTGTGACTGAAGCTTTCTTT | CSAEGGVTEAFF
. | few | TRBJ1-2 | TRBV5-1 | TGCGCCAGCAGCCCCTCGGACGGCTATGGCTACACCTTC | CASSPSDGYGYTF
. | few | TRBJ1-1 | TRBV28 | TGTGCCAGCAGTTTTTTCCTAGAAGCTTTCTTT | CASSFFLEAFF
TRBD2 | . | TRBJ2-3 | TRBV7-7 | TGTGCCAGCAGCCGAAGACGGGGGATGGCTAGCGGGGGGCCAAGCACAGATACGCAGTATTTT | CASSRRRGMASGGPSTDTQYF
. | many | TRBJ1-2 | TRBV7-9 | TGTGCCAGCAGCTCCCTGACGGAGAACTATGGCTACACCTTC | CASSSLTENYGYTF
. | many | TRBJ2-2 | TRBV7-2 | TGTGCCAGCAGCTTATCCCCGGGATCCCCCGGGGAGCTGTTTTTT | CASSLSPGSPGELFF
TRBD1 | . | TRBJ2-7 | TRBV6-2/TRBV6-3 | TGTGCCAGCAGTTATGGGGACAGGGCCCACGAGCAGTACTTC | CASSYGDRAHEQYF
. | few | TRBJ2-2 | TRBV28 | TGTGCCAGCAAAAACAGTGCCGGGGAGCTGTTTTTT | CASKNSAGELFF
TRBD1 | few | TRBJ1-5 | TRBV5-1 | TGCGCCAGCAGCTTAAGCACAGGGGCCAATCAGCCCCAGCATTTT | CASSLSTGANQPQHF
TRBD2 | . | TRBJ2-3 | TRBV11-3 | TGTGCCAGCAGCTTACTATCGGCACTAGCGGGGGCCAGCGGGGATACGCAGTATTTT | CASSLLSALAGASGDTQYF
. | few | TRBJ2-1 | TRBV6-1 | TGTGCCAGCAGTGAAGCATGGGAGCAGTTCTTC | CASSEAWEQFF
TRBD1 | few | TRBJ1-1 | TRBV5-5 | TGTGCCAGCAGCTGGGGACAGGGGGCGGTGACTGAAGCTTTCTTT | CASSWGQGAVTEAFF
TRBD2 | few | TRBJ2-1 | TRBV11-3 | TGTGCCAGCAGCTCGACTAGCGGGGGCTTACATGAGCAGTTCTTC | CASSSTSGGLHEQFF
. | few | TRBJ2-3 | TRBV9 | TGTGCCAGCAGCCAGGGACCAAGCACACATACGCAGTATTTT | CASSQGPSTHTQYF
. | . | TRBJ2-3 | TRBV27 | TGTGCCAGCAGTTCCCTAGTAGAGTTATATACGCAGTATTTT | CASSSLVELYTQYF
. | few | TRBJ2-5 | TRBV29-1 | TGCAGCGTTGTGGGAGTCTTGGAGACCCAGTACTTC | CSVVGVLETQYF
. | few | TRBJ2-2 | TRBV20-1 | TGCAGTGCCTATATAAACACCGGGGAGCTGTTTTTT | CSAYINTGELFF
. | . | TRBJ1-1 | TRBV29-1 | TGCAGCGTCAACCCGAACACTGAAGCTTTCTTT | CSVNPNTEAFF
. | . | TRBJ1-5 | TRBV5-6 | TGTGCCAGCAGTTCGGACGGCCTCAATCAGCCCCAGCATTTT | CASSSDGLNQPQHF
TRBD1 | many | TRBJ2-3 | TRBV24-1 | TGTGCCACCAGTGGAGGGGGCGAAGCTACGCAGTATTTT | CATSGGGEATQYF
TRBD2 | few | TRBJ2-5 | TRBV27 | TGTGCCAGCAGGCGGGGGGGCGGTTTGGAGACCCAGTACTTC | CASRRGGGLETQYF
TRBD1 | few | TRBJ2-3 | TRBV4-3 | TGCGCCAGCAGCCAAGGATGGGGACAGGGGAACCCCCCGGGGCAGTATTTT | CASSQGWGQGNPPGQYF
. | . | TRBJ1-1 | TRBV9 | TGTGCCAGCAGCACAAACAGGGATGAAGCTTTCTTT | CASSTNRDEAFF
. | many | TRBJ1-1 | TRBV7-9 | TGTGCCAGCAGCTCTTCAGGGTTTGAAGCTTTCTTT | CASSSSGFEAFF
TRBD1 | . | TRBJ1-5 | TRBV12-3/TRBV12-4 | TGTGCCAGCAGTGCCTCGGGGACAGGCAATCAGCCCCAGCATTTT | CASSASGTGNQPQHF
. | few | TRBJ2-3 | TRBV27 | TGTGCCAGCAGTTTAGCCGACGCTTATACGCAGTATTTT | CASSLADAYTQYF
TRBD1 | many | TRBJ2-2 | TRBV7-8 | TGTGCCAGCAATCCCAGGGGGCGAGTATTAACCGGGGAGCTGTTTTTT | CASNPRGRVLTGELFF
. | . | TRBJ1-1 | TRBV6-2/TRBV6-3 | TGTGCCAGCTGGTTACAGGGGAACACTGAAGCTTTCTTT | CASWLQGNTEAFF
. | few | TRBJ2-2 | TRBV12-3/TRBV12-4 | TGTGCCAGCAGTCAAGGCGGTCCCGCGAACACCGGGGAGCTGTTTTTT | CASSQGGPANTGELFF
. | many | TRBJ2-2 | TRBV5-1 | TGCGCCAGCAGCCTACCTACAGGGTCGAACACCGGGGAGCTGTTTTTT | CASSLPTGSNTGELFF
. | few | TRBJ2-6 | TRBV5-1 | TGCGCCAGCAGCCTGTCACCTGGCTCTGGGGCCAACGTCCTGACTTTC | CASSLSPGSGANVLTF
TRBD2 | many | TRBJ2-3 | TRBV28 | TGTGCCAGCAGTCCCCACTCACTAGCGGGGGGCCCCCGGGGTACGCAGTATTTT | CASSPHSLAGGPRGTQYF
TRBD2 | . | TRBJ2-7 | TRBV15 | TGTGCCACCAGCAGAGGTAGTAGCGGGGCGTACGAGCAGTACTTC | CATSRGSSGAYEQYF
. | many | TRBJ2-2 | TRBV12-3/TRBV12-4 | TGTGCCAGCAGTTGGAAAAGCGAGGGGGAGCTGTTTTTT | CASSWKSEGELFF